The T cell receptor beta chain under discussion was sequenced for a study of radiation and T cells in renal cell carcinoma (dated by TCRdb to 2020 to 2021). General notes on the study: The samples were obtained from a clinical trial, where primary renal cell carcinomas were treated with 15 Gy stereotactic body radiation therapy and then removed by nephrectomy 4 weeks afterward. In total, approximately 53 samples underwent TCR beta sequencing: approximately 26 tumors plus 27 peripheral blood samples. Across all 50 or so samples, over 4,000,000 unique CDR3 nucleotide sequences encoding roughly 2.7 million unique CDR3 amino acid sequences were identified.

There are a few counts of this clone. Which antigen it targets is not known. Per-nucleotide qualities are absent, and no much larger clonotype sits a single base away. TCR beta libraries were generated from genomic DNA with the immunoSEQ kit, following the manufacturer's recommendations. To prepare libraries, a first multiplex PCR with proprietary primers was run, followed by a second PCR that added unique barcodes, and a bead cleanup was done after each round. A kit-provided positive control reaction and a negative control reaction were included in every sample batch. The final libraries were assessed on an Agilent 4200 TapeStation D1000 ScreenTape, pooled by volume, and quantified by qPCR. Sequencing was performed on an Illumina NextSeq500 with a MidOutput 150-cycle cartridge, and 156 Read1 and 15 Index1 cycles were run with kit custom primers. The pooled library was loaded at approximately 1 pM with an approximately 18% PhiX control spike-in. Concerning the study's data processing: Vendor-processed data were analyzed in R, and a clonotype was defined as all T cells sharing the same CDR3 nucleotide sequence. In the clone abundance analyses, frequencies in each sample were normalized to that sample's 10,000 most abundant clones. Public T cell clones, which averaged fewer than five per sample, were removed prior to analysis. Tumor-enriched clonotypes and baseline blood-enriched clonotypes were defined as those with an abundance difference of at least 32-fold between compartments. A beta-binomial differential abundance model was applied to find clonotypes that expanded or contracted between blood time points. Similarity between tumor and blood repertoires was quantified using the Baroni-Urbani and Buser coefficient, and groups were compared with two-tailed Wilcoxon tests in R. In TCRdb, the immuneACCESS table is reduced to in-frame sequences with V and J assigned. These tables do not hold every clone; where another copy was compared, an unresolved V gene accounts for under half, and the others remain unexplained. V and J calls and clone size are given by that table; D and trimming were obtained from the DNA. Present in this sample are 95,000 to 150,000 clones, around 84% of which were seen just once. The top ten clonotypes cover approximately 3% of the sample.

The sample's time point, from its label and the paper: baseline pretreatment blood. The sample's treatment or condition label, in plain terms: 15 Gy SBRT to primary tumor, nephrectomy 4 weeks later. To track tumor-enriched clonotypes, serial peripheral blood was sampled from radiation-treated patients at baseline and at 2 weeks and 4 weeks after SBRT. Renal cell carcinoma with clear cell pathology was present in all patients. Genomic DNA for TCR sequencing was prepared using the QIAamp DNA Blood Mini Kit (Qiagen). The analyses included just those samples that passed every quality control check. Beyond this particular receptor, the publication reports: In blood, the top tumor clonotypes increased from baseline to 2 weeks after radiation and then shrank by 4 weeks, which suggests a temporary expansion of tumor-resident clones. Because no pretreatment tumor biopsies were available, whether clonotypes were present in the tumor at baseline could not be determined. With a single-armed trial design, the study had no way to address how radiation dose or scheduling affects the TCR repertoire. Tracking of blood repertoire dynamics stopped at three to four weeks after treatment, with no follow-up past that point.

Including cysteine and phenylalanine, the CDR3 has 12 amino acids. The retained sequence is limited to the CDR3, 36 bases, with the frame set at the first base. The germline V gene (reference sequence) yields GTSNPN for CDR1 and SVGIG for CDR2. V loses 4 bases of germline sequence and J loses 4 bases, and the interval between the two ends is 8 bases. This TCR came from a woman aged 55-70 years with renal cell carcinoma. This chain joins TRBV30 to TRBJ1-3; possibly the D gene is TRBD1, per 5 matching bases. This material consisted of blood, taken from a patient whose treatment included radiotherapy and nephrectomy. The encoded CDR3 is CAWTGSGNTIYF. The bases read TGTGCCTGGACAGGGAGCGGAAACACCATATATTTT.